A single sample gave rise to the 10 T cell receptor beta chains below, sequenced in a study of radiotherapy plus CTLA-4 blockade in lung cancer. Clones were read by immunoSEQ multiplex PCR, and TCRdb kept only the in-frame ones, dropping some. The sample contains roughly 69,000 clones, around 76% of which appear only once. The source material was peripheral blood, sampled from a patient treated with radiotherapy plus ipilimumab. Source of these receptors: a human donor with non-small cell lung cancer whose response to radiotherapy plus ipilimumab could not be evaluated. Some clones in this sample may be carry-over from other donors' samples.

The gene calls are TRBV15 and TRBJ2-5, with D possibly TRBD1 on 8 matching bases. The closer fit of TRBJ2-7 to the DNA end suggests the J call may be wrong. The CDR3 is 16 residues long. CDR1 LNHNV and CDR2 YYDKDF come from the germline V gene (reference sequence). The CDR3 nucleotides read TGTGCCACCGCTCTTCAGGGGGCGGGGGTGACCTACGAGCAGTACTTC. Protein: CATALQGAGVTYEQYF.

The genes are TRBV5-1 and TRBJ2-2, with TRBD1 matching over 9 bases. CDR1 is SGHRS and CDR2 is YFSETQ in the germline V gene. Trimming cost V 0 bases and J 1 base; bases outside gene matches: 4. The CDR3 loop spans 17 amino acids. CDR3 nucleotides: TGCGCCAGCAGCTTGGGACCGGGACAGGGGAACACCGGGGAGCTGTTTTTT. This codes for CASSLGPGQGNTGELFF.

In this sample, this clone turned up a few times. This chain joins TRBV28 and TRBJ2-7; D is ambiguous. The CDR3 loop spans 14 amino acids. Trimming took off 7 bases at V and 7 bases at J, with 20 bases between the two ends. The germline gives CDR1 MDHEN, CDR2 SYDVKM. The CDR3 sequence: CASTLYGFAGEQYF. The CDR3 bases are TGTGCCAGCACCCTTTATGGGTTTGCAGGAGAGCAGTACTTC.

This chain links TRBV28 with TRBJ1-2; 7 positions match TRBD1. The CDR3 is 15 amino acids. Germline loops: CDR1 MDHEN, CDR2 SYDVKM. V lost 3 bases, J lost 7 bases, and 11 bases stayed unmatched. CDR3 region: CASSFYRAAGGGYTF. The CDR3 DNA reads TGTGCCAGCAGTTTCTACAGGGCCGCAGGGGGTGGCTACACCTTC.

DNA of the CDR3: TGTGCCAGCAGCTTGCAGGAAGTCACTGAAGCTTTCTTT. This codes for CASSLQEVTEAFF. This chain connects TRBV7-9 to TRBJ1-1; D remains ambiguous. V dropped 3 bases and J dropped 4 bases, with 9 bases sitting between them. The CDR3 is 13 residues long. Germline V gene data show CDR1 as SEHNR and CDR2 as FQNEAQ (reference sequence).

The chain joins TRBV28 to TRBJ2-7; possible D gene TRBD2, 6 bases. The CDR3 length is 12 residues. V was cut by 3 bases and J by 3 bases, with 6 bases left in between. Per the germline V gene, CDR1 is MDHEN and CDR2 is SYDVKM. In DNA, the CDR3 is TGTGCCAGCAGTTTGGAGGGCTACGAGCAGTACTTC. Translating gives CASSLEGYEQYF.

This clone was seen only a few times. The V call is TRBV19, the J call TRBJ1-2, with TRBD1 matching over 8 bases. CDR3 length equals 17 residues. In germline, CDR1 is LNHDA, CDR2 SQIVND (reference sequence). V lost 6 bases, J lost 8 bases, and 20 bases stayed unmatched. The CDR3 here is CASSPIAGQGLMGGYTF. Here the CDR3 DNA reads TGTGCCAGTAGCCCCATAGCCGGACAGGGACTAATGGGAGGCTACACCTTC.

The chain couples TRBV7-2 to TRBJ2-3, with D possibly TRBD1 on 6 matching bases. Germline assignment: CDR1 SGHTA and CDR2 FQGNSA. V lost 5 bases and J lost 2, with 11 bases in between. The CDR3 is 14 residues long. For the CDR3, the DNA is TGTGCCAGCAGCCGTGGACAGCACACAGATACGCAGTATTTT. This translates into CASSRGQHTDTQYF.

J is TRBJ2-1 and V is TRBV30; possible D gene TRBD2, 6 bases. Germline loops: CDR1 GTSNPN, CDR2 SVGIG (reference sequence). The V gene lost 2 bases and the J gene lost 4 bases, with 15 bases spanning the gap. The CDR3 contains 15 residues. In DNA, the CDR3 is TGTGCCTGGAGTCCCCTCGGCGGGGCTTACAATGAGCAGTTCTTC. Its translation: CAWSPLGGAYNEQFF.

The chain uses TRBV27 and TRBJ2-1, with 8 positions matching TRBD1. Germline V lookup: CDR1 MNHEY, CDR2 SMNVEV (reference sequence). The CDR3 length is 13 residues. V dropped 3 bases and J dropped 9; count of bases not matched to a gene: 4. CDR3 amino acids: CASSFDRGLEQFF. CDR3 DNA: TGTGCCAGCAGTTTTGACAGGGGACTTGAGCAGTTCTTC.